This T cell receptor (beta chain) stems from a study of graft-versus-host responses after intestinal transplantation. Turning to the study itself: After anti-thymocyte globulin induction, recipients took tacrolimus and steroids for two to three years. Study-wide findings and caveats: Those patients showing graft-donor T cell macrochimerism displayed high graft-versus-host to host-versus-graft clonal ratios in allografts. Detected in recipient marrow were GvH clones, some of which were first observed in ileum or blood.

Method: immunoSEQ multiplex PCR; TCRdb's copy keeps in-frame clones and lacks some. Of 20,000 to 25,000 clones in the sample, 82% were seen once. To note about this clone: The antigen is undetermined.

V was trimmed by 0 bases and J by 5 bases, leaving 17 bases between them. The CDR3 loop spans 16 amino acids. Germline V lookup: CDR1 SGDLS, CDR2 YYNGEE. The specimen comprised unstimulated CD8+ T cells sorted from spleen or lymph node cells, sampled before transplant. This chain connects TRBV9 to TRBJ1-2; D gene unclear. This sequence was found in a human donor who was the organ donor for an intestinal transplant. This CDR3 is CASSVELRAGSYGYTF. CDR3 DNA: TGTGCCAGCAGCGTAGAATTAAGGGCGGGGTCTTATGGCTACACCTTC. Full variable domain (outside the CDR3, taken from reference TRBV9 and TRBJ1-2): DSGVTQTPKHLITATGQRVTLRCSPRSGDLSVYWYQQSLDQGLQFLIQYYNGEERAKGNILERFSAQQFPDLHSELNLSSLELGDSALYFCASSVELRAGSYGYTFGSGTRLTVV.